This TCR beta chain was identified during a study of graft-versus-host responses after intestinal transplantation. This CDR3 region has 15 residues. Trimming removed 0 bases from V and 8 bases from J, with 16 bases in between. From germline, CDR1 is KGHSH and CDR2 LQKENI. The protocol was immunoSEQ multiplex PCR, while the TCRdb copy is restricted to in-frame clones and leaves out a portion. The table shows under 20,000 clones, with over 75% occurring only once. Material: bone marrow, obtained nearly 130 days after intestinal transplantation. The receptor comes from a human patient who received an intestinal transplant, so some T cells may come from the graft donor. The V call is TRBV18, the J call TRBJ1-2; D is uncertain. The CDR3 bases are TGTGCCAGCTCACCACCGAGTCAGCCTCTGGGAGGCTACACCTTC. It codes for CASSPPSQPLGGYTF.